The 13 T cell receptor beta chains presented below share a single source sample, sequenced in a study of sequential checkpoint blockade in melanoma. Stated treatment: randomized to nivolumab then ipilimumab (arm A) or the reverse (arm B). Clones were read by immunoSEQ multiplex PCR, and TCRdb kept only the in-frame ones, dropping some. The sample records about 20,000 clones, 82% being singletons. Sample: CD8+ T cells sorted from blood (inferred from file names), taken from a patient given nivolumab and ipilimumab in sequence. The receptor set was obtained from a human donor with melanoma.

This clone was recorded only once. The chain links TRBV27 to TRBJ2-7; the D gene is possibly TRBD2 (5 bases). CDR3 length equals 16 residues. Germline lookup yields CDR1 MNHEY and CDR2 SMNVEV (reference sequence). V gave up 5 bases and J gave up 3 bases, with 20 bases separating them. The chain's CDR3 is CASSPLKAIAFYEQYF. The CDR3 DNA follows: TGTGCCAGCAGTCCTTTAAAAGCTATAGCGTTCTACGAGCAGTACTTC.

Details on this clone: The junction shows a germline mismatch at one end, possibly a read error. CDR3 amino acids: CASSQEWDIGGYTF. For the CDR3, the DNA is TGCGCCAGCAGCCAAGAGTGGGACATAGGCGGCTACACCTTC. V usage is TRBV5-8 and J usage is TRBJ1-2; weak D call: TRBD1 (6 bases). CDR1 is SGHTS and CDR2 is YDEGEE in the germline V gene. The CDR3 contains 14 residues.

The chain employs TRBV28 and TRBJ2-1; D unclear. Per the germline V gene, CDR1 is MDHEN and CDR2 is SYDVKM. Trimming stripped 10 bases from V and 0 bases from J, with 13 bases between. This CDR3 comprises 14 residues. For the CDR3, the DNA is TGTGCCATCAACTCCCTAAGCTCCTACAATGAGCAGTTCTTC. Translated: CAINSLSSYNEQFF.

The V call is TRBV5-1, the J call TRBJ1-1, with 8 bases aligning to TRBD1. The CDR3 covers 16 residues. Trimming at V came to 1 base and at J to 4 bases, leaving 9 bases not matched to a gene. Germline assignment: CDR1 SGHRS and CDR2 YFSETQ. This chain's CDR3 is CASSLSTGGSGTEAFF. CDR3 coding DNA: TGCGCCAGCAGCTTGTCCACAGGGGGGTCTGGCACTGAAGCTTTCTTT. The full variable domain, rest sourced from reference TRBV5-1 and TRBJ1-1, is KAGVTQTPRYLIKTRGQQVTLSCSPISGHRSVSWYQQTPGQGLQFLFEYFSETQRNKGNFPGRFSGRQFSNSRSEMNVSTLELGDSALYLCASSLSTGGSGTEAFFGQGTRLTVV.

CDR3 loop: CASSYRIGTGLTEAFF. The CDR3 DNA reads as TGTGCCAGCAGTTACAGGATCGGGACAGGACTCACTGAAGCTTTCTTT. This chain uses TRBV6-5 with TRBJ1-1; 8 positions match TRBD1. This CDR3 has 16 residues. V gave up 2 bases and J gave up 4 bases; unmatched junction bases: 9. Per the germline V gene, CDR1 is MNHEY and CDR2 is SVGAGI.

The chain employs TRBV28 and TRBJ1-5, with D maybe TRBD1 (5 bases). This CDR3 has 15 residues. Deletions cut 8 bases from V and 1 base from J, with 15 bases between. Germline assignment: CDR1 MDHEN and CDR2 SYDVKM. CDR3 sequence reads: CASYPMGGSNQPQHF. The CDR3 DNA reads TGTGCCAGCTACCCCATGGGGGGAAGCAATCAGCCCCAGCATTTT.

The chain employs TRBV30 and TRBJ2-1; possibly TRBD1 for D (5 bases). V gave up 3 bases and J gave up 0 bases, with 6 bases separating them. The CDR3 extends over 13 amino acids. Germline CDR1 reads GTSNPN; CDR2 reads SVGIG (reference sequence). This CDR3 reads CAWSRDSYNEQFF. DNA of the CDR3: TGTGCCTGGAGCAGGGACTCCTACAATGAGCAGTTCTTC.

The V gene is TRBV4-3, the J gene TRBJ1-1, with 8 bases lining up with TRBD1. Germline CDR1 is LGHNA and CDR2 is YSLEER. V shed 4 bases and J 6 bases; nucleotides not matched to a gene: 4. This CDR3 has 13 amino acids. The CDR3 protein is CASSRDRGSEAFF. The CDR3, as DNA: TGCGCCAGCAGCCGCGACAGGGGCTCTGAAGCTTTCTTT.

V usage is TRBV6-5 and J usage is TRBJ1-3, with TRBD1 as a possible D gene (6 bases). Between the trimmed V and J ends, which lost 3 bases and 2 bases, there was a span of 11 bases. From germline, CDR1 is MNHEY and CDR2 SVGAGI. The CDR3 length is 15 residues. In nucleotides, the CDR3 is TGTGCCAGCAGTTATTACAGGGCCCCTGGAAACACCATATATTTT. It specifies CASSYYRAPGNTIYF.

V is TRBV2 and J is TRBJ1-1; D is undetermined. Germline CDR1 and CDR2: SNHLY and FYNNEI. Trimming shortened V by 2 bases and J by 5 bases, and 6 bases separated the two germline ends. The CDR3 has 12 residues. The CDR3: CASSETGTEAFF. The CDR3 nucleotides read TGTGCCAGCAGTGAAACCGGGACTGAAGCTTTCTTT.

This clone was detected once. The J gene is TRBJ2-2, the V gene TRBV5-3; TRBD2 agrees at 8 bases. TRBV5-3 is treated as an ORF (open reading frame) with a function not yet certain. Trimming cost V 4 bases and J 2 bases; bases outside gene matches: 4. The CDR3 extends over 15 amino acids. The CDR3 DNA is TGTGCCAGAAGCGCCGGGACTAGAAACACCGGGGAGCTGTTTTTT. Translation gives CARSAGTRNTGELFF.

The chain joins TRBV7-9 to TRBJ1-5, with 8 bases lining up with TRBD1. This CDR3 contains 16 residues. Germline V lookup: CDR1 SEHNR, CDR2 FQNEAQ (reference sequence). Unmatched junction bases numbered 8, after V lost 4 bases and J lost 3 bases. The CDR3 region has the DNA TGTGCCAGCAGCTCGTGGTATCAGGGGGCCAATCAGCCCCAGCATTTT. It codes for CASSSWYQGANQPQHF.

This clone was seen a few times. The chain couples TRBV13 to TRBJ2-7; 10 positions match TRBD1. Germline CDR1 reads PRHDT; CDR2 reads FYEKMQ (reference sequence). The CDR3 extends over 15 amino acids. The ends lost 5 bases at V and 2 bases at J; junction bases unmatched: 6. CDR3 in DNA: TGTGCCAGCAGCCAAGATGGGACAGGGGCCTACGAGCAGTACTTC. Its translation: CASSQDGTGAYEQYF.